This record looks at one TCR beta chain sequence and its context. PCR amplification relied on 60 Vbeta primers (plus 13 Jbeta primers). Sequencing used immunoSEQ multiplex PCR; TCRdb keeps in-frame clones, though not all of them. The profile shows 120,000 to 150,000 clones, around 75% of them singletons. The sample belongs to a study of cytomegalovirus exposure and HLA in healthy donors. CDR1 is SGHRS, CDR2 YFSETQ, per germline. V was clipped by 1 base and J by 1 base, with 9 bases between them. This CDR3 is built from 15 residues. The chain has TRBV5-1 and TRBJ2-1; maybe TRBD2 (5 bases). This receptor was taken from a woman between 25 and 40 years old in good health and CMV-seronegative. Sequenced: PBMCs. The CDR3 spells CASSLLTGSYNEQFF. In DNA form, the CDR3 reads TGCGCCAGCAGCTTGTTGACGGGGTCCTACAATGAGCAGTTCTTC.